This T cell receptor beta chain was found in a study of blood T cell repertoires in COVID-19. Under the authors' procedure: Estimates of nucleated cell counts were drawn from the amplification of reference gene primers. Here immunoSEQ multiplex PCR was the method, and the copy in TCRdb shows in-frame clones only, minus some. D and trimming come from the DNA, and the V and J calls and clone size come from that table. The data show a few hundred thousand clones, with 80% to 90% seen just once and 2% to 2.5% held by the top ten. The sequenced sample was peripheral blood. This TCR was recovered from a man aged 25-40 years who had recovered from COVID-19.

The CDR3 DNA reads as TGTGCTAGTGGCACAAGGGGGGGGGCGCCAGAGACCCAGTACTTC. Amino acids: CASGTRGGAPETQYF. V and J are TRBV12-5 and TRBJ2-5, with D maybe TRBD2 (7 bases). This CDR3 contains 15 residues. The germline V and J ends were trimmed by 6 bases and 4 bases, with 18 bases remaining between them. CDR1 is LGHNT, CDR2 FRNRAP, per germline.